This TCR beta chain comes out of a study of CXCR3-negative and CXCR3-positive naive CD8 T cells (dated by TCRdb to the late 2010s). Broadly, across the study: Some 150 million TRB reads were obtained in total, roughly 1.5 +/- 0.3 million reads per library. The diversity and physicochemical repertoire analyses included under 12 donors pooled from two independent experiments. Naive subsets from 5 or 6 donors and memory cells from 3 donors were included in the TRBV-TRBJ cluster analysis.

Each CD8+ T cell subset was flow-sorted in triplicate, and 300,000 or so cells per subset were placed directly into RLT lysis buffer. Naive CD8+ T cells were defined stringently as CD45RO-CCR7+CD27+CD95- to exclude memory contaminants. Peripheral blood mononuclear cells were isolated from buffy coats using standard density gradient centrifugation. Naive CXCR3-negative and CXCR3-positive CD8+ T cells were flow-sorted using a FACSAria III. Total RNA was extracted from sorted cells with an RNeasy Mini Kit. CDR1 and CDR2 were assigned from the germline V gene as MDHEN and SYDVKM. Counted from cysteine to phenylalanine, this CDR3 has 15 amino acids. The DNA is unrecorded. General study outcomes and caveats: CXCR3 expression partially decreased after cryopreservation, so most assays used freshly isolated PBMCs. Comparably high repertoire diversity was found in both naive subsets, whereas much lower repertoire diversity was found in memory CD8+ T cells. Because surface CD5, which is linked to self-reactivity in mice, was comparable between the naive subsets, TCR interaction strength was also inferred from the physicochemical properties of TRB CDR3s. Within the same donor, TRBV-TRBJ usage looked similar between naive CXCR3-negative and CXCR3-positive cells, but memory cells had distinct patterns. TRB CDR3s from CXCR3-positive naive cells showed higher hydrophobicity (lower Kidera factor 4), lower energy, and higher strength and volume indices than CXCR3-negative naive cells.

TCRdb names NextSeq 550 as the instrument used. The Human TCR Profiling Kit (MiLaboratory) was used to make UMI-labeled 5' RACE TRB cDNA libraries. cDNA synthesis used the entire amount of extracted RNA, and PCR amplification then used the entire amount of cDNA produced. Libraries were prepared in parallel using an identical number of PCR cycles. As for the authors' bioinformatics: About 57,000 +/- 9,900 unique UMI-labeled TRB cDNA molecules per library were extracted with MIGEC and MiXCR, with at least two reads per UMI required. Each library averaged about 40,000 +/- 10,000 functional in-frame TRB CDR3 nucleotide clonotypes without stop codons. After downsampling to 5000 UMI-labeled TRB molecules per sample, diversity metrics such as normalized Shannon-Wiener and Chao1 were calculated in VDJtools. VDJtools was used to calculate clonotype-size-weighted physicochemical properties of the central five CDR3 residues, namely interaction energy, strength, volume and Kidera factor 4. TCRdb reanalyzed the reads, keeping one entry per CDR3 protein sequence and omitting DNA. It is TCRdb's table, rather than the study itself, that gives the V and J calls and clone size. The table for this sample records about 51,000 distinct CDR3 sequences. 0.55% to 0.6% of the sample is taken by the ten largest.

Concerning this clonotype itself: There is no known antigen for this receptor.

The clonotype comes from a human donor in good health. Some clones in this sample may be carry-over from other donors' samples. The sequencing input was naive CXCR3+ CD8+ T cells from blood. This specimen's cell subset or site label, per the study, means: CD45RO-CCR7+CD27+CD95- naive CD8+ T cells expressing CXCR3 (TNR3+). The V and J segments used are TRBV28 and TRBJ1-6; there is no DNA to check the TCRdb D call of TRBD1. The CDR3 region reads CASSPGTDYNSPLHF.